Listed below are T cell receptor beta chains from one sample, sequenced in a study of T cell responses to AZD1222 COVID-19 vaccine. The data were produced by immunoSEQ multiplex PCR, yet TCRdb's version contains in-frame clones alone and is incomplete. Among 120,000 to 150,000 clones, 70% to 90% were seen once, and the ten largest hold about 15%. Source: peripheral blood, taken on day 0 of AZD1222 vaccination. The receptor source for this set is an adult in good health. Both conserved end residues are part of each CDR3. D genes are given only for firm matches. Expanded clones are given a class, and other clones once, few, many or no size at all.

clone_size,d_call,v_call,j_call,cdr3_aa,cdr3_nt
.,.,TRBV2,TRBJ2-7,CASRSEYEQYF,TGTGCCAGCAGGTCCGAGTACGAGCAGTACTTC
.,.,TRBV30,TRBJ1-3,CAWSSGVNTIYF,TGTGCCTGGAGTTCCGGGGTAAACACCATATATTTT
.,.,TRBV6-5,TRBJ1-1,CASTKWGQTTEAFF,TGTGCCAGCACCAAGTGGGGGCAGACCACTGAAGCTTTCTTT
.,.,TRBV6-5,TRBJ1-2,CASSLGFRDRSRGYTF,TGTGCCAGCAGTTTAGGTTTTCGGGATAGGTCGAGAGGCTACACCTTC
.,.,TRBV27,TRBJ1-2,CASSSLEGFYGYTF,TGTGCCAGCAGTTCTCTCGAGGGATTCTATGGCTACACCTTC
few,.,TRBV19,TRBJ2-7,CASSIDQGTYEQYF,TGTGCCAGTAGTATAGACCAGGGTACCTACGAGCAGTACTTC
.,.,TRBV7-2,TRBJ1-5,CASSGKGGVGEHSNQPQHF,TGTGCCAGCAGCGGTAAGGGGGGGGTTGGGGAACATAGCAATCAGCCCCAGCATTTT
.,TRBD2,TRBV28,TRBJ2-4,CASRLSGLLAKNIQYF,TGTGCCAGCAGACTTAGCGGGCTTCTAGCCAAAAACATTCAGTACTTC
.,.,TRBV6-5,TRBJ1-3,CASSSSGQAANTIYF,TGTGCCAGCAGTTCATCCGGACAAGCCGCAAACACCATATATTTT
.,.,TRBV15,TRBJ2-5,CATSRVGDSQETQYF,TGTGCCACCAGCAGAGTGGGGGACTCCCAAGAGACCCAGTACTTC
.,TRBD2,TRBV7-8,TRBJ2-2,CASSSPPQLAGVHTGELFF,TGTGCCAGCAGCTCCCCTCCCCAACTAGCGGGGGTACACACCGGGGAGCTGTTTTTT
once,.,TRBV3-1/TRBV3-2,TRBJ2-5,CASSRGGDYPYQETQYF,TGTGCCAGCAGCCGAGGGGGAGACTACCCGTACCAAGAGACCCAGTACTTC
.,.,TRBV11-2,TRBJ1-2,CASSPPAGNGYTF,TGTGCCAGCAGCCCCCCGGCAGGGAACGGCTACACCTTC
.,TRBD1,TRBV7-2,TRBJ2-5,CASSAQGTGRGETQYF,TGTGCCAGCAGCGCACAGGGGACAGGGCGTGGGGAGACCCAGTACTTC
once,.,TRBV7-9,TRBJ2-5,CASSSQGVRETQYF,TGTGCCAGCAGTTCACAGGGAGTACGAGAGACCCAGTACTTC
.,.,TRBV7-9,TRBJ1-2,CASSLDLGSNYGYTF,TGTGCCAGCAGCTTAGATCTGGGCAGTAACTATGGCTACACCTTC
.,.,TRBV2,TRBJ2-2,CASRSQGPGELFF,TGTGCCAGCAGGTCGCAGGGTCCCGGGGAGCTGTTTTTT
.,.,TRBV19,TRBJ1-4,CASSGQTDNEKLFF,TGTGCCAGTAGTGGCCAGACAGACAATGAAAAACTGTTTTTT
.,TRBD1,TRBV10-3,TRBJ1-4,CAISAHQGGQGNEKLFF,TGTGCCATCAGTGCACACCAGGGGGGACAGGGCAATGAAAAACTGTTTTTT
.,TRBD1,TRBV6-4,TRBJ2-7,CASSGDGQGAPHLGPYEQYF,TGTGCCAGCAGTGGGGACGGACAGGGGGCGCCCCATCTCGGACCCTACGAGCAGTACTTC
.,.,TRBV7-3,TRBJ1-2,CASSFPPEGGYTF,TGTGCCAGCAGCTTCCCCCCGGAGGGAGGCTACACCTTC
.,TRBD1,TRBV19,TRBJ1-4,CATTDRVSRGNEKLFF,TGTGCCACGACGGACAGGGTCAGCCGAGGGAATGAAAAACTGTTTTTT
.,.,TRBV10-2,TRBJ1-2,CASSSYGGGSGDYGYTF,TGCGCCAGCAGTTCATATGGCGGGGGATCAGGGGACTATGGCTACACCTTC
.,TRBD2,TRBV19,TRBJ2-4,CASSPAEGLAGKNIQYF,TGTGCCAGTAGCCCGGCGGAGGGACTAGCGGGGAAAAACATTCAGTACTTC